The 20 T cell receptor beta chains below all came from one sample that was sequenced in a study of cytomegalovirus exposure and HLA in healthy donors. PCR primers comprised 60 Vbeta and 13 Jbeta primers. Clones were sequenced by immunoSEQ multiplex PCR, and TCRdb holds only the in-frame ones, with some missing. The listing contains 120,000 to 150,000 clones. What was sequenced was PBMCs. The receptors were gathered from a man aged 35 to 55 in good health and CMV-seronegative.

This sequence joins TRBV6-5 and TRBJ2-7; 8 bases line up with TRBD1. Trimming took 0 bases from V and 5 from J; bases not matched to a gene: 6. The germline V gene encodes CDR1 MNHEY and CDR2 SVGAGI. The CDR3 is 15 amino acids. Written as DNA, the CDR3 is TGTGCCAGCAGTTACTCGATCGACAGGGGACACGAGCAGTACTTC. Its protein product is CASSYSIDRGHEQYF.

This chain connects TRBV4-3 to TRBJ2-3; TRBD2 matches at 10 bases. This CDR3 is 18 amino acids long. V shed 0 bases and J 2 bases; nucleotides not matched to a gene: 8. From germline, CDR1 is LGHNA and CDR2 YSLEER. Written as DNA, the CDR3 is TGCGCCAGCAGCCAAGATCGGGCTAGCGGGGGTCACACAGATACGCAGTATTTT. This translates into CASSQDRASGGHTDTQYF.

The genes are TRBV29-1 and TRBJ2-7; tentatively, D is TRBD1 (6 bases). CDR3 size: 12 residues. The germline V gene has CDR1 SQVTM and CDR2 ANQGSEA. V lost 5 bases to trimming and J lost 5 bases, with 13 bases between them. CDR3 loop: CSVIPDSHEQYF. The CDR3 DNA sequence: TGCAGCGTTATTCCGGACAGCCACGAGCAGTACTTC.

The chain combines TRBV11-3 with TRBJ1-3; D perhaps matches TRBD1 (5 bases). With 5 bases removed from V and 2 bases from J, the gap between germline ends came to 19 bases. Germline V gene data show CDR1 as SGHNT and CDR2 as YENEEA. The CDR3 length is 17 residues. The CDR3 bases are TGTGCCAGCAGCAAAGAGTCAGGGTCCTTCGCTGGAAACACCATATATTTT. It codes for CASSKESGSFAGNTIYF.

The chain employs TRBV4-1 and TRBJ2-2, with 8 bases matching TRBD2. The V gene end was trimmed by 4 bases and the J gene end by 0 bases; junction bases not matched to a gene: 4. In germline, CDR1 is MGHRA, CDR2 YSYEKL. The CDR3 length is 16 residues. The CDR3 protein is CASSRGGGTNTGELFF. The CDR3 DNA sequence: TGCGCCAGCAGCCGAGGCGGGGGGACGAACACCGGGGAGCTGTTTTTT.

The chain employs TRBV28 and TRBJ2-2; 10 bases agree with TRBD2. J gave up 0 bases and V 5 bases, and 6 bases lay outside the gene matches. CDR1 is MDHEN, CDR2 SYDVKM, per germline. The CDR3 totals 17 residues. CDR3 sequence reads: CASSPTLAGANTGELFF. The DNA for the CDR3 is TGTGCCAGCAGTCCCACGCTAGCGGGGGCGAACACCGGGGAGCTGTTTTTT.

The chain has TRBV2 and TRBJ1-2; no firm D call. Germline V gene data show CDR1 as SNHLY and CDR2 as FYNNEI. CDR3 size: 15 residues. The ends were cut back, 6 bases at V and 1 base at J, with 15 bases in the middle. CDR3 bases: TGTGCCAGCAGCGATTACCGTAGTAATAACTATGGCTACACCTTC. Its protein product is CASSDYRSNNYGYTF.

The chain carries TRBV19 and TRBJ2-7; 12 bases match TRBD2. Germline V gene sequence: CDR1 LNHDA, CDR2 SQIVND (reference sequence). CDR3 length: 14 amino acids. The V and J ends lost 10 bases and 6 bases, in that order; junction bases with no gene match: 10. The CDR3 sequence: CATSTSGGTGEQYF. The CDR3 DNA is TGTGCCACATCCACTAGCGGGGGGACCGGCGAGCAGTACTTC.

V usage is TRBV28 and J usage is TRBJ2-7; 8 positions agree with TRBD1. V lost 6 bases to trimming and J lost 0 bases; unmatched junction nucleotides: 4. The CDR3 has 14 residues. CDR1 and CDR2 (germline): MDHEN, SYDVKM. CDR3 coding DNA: TGTGCCAGCAGGGGGACAGGTAGCTCCTACGAGCAGTACTTC. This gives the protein CASRGTGSSYEQYF.

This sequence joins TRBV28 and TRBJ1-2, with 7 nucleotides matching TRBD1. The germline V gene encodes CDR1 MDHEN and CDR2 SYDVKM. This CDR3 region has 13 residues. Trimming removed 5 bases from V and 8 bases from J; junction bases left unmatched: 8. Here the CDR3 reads CASSGRGPLGYTF. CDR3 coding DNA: TGTGCCAGCAGTGGTAGGGGGCCCTTGGGCTACACCTTC.

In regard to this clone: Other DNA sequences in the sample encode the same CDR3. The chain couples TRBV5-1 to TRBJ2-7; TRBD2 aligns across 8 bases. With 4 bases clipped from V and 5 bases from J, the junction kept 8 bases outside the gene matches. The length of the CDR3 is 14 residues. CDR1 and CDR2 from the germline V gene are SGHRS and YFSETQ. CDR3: CASSPGLGLDEQYF. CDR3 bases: TGCGCCAGCAGCCCGGGACTAGGATTAGACGAGCAGTACTTC.

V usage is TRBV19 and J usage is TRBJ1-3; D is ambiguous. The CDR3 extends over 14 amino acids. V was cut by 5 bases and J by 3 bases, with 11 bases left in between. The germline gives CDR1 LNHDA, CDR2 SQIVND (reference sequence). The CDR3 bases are TGTGCCAGTAGTCGAGGGAATCGTGGAAACACCATATATTTT. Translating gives CASSRGNRGNTIYF.

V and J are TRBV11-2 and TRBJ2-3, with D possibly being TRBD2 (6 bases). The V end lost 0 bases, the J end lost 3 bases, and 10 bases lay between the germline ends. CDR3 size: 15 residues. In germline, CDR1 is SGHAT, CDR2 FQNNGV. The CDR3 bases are TGTGCCAGCAGCTTAGACTTCGCGGGGACAGATACGCAGTATTTT. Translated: CASSLDFAGTDTQYF.

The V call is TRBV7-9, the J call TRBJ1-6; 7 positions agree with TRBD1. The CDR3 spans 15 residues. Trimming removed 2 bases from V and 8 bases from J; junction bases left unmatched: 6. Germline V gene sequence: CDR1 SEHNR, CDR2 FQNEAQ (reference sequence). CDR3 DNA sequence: TGTGCCAGCAGCTTAAAGGGGGCCTGGGATTCACCCCTCCACTTT. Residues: CASSLKGAWDSPLHF.

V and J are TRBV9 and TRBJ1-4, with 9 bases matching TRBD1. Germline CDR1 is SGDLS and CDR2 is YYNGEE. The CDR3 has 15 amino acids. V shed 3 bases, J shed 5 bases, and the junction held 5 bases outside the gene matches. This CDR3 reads CASSGGTGKNEKLFF. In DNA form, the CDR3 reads TGTGCCAGCAGCGGGGGGACAGGGAAGAATGAAAAACTGTTTTTT.

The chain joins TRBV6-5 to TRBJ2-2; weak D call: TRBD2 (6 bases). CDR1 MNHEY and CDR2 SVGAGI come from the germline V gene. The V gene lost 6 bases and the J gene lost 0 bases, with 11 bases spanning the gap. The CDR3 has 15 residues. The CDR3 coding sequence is TGTGCCAGCAGACGGGACTTCTCGAACACCGGGGAGCTGTTTTTT. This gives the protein CASRRDFSNTGELFF.

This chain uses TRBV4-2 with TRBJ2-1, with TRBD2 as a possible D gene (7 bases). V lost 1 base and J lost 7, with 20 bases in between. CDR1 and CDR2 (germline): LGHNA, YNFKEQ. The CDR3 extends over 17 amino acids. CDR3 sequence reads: CASSQVTSRGATNEQFF. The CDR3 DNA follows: TGTGCCAGCAGCCAAGTAACCTCCCGGGGGGCTACAAATGAGCAGTTCTTC.

The CDR3: CASSRGGETGELFF. The DNA of the CDR3 is TGCGCCAGCAGTCGCGGGGGCGAGACCGGGGAGCTGTTTTTT. The rearrangement uses TRBV10-1 and TRBJ2-2; D may be TRBD2 (7 bases). This CDR3 is built from 14 residues. Trimming cost V 5 bases and J 5 bases, with 12 bases left between them. The germline V gene encodes CDR1 WNHNN and CDR2 SYGVQD (reference sequence).

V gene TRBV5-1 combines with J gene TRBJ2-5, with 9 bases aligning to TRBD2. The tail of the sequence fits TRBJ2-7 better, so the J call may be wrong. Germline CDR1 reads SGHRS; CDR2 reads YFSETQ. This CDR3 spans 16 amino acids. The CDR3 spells CASSLDPSGDPVEQYF. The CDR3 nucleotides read TGCGCCAGCAGCTTGGATCCTAGCGGGGATCCGGTCGAGCAGTACTTC.

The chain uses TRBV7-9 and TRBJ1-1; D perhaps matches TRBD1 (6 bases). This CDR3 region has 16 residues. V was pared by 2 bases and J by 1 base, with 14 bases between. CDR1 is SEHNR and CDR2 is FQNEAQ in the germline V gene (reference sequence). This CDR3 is CASSLMRTVTNTEAFF. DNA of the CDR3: TGTGCCAGCAGCTTAATGCGGACAGTGACGAACACTGAAGCTTTCTTT. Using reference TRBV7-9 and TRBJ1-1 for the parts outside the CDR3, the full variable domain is DTGVSQNPRHKITKRGQNVTFRCDPISEHNRLYWYRQTLGQGPEFLTYFQNEAQLEKSRLLSDRFSAERPKGSFSTLEIQRTEQGDSAMYLCASSLMRTVTNTEAFFGQGTRLTVV.